This T cell receptor beta chain was identified during a study of shared clonotypes between healthy human individuals. Overall study context: Three plates were used per donor for CD4 naive, three for CD4 memory, two for CD8 naive and one for CD8 memory. Findings of the study overall: Donors were few, which limited the genetic and exposure-history diversity represented. Generation probabilities of non-shared clonotypes were lower (relative to those shared by all four donors).

Assay execution took place at the deep level. Clones were sequenced by immunoSEQ multiplex PCR, and TCRdb holds only the in-frame ones, with some missing. The sample lists approximately 240,000 clones, over 60% occurring once. As to this clone: Its antigen is not known.

The CDR3 is 13 amino acids. V was cut by 8 bases and J by 5 bases, with 13 bases left in between. Germline CDR1 SGDLS, CDR2 YYNGEE. The sequencing sample was made of memory CD4+ T cells sorted from blood. The subset was: CD45RA-negative fraction. The chain has TRBV9 and TRBJ2-2; D remains ambiguous. The TCR sequence derives from a man aged 30-40 years in good health. In DNA, the CDR3 is TGTGCCAGTGGGATCACGGAGACCGGGGAGCTGTTTTTT. It encodes CASGITETGELFF. Complete variable domain (other parts from reference TRBV9 and TRBJ2-2): DSGVTQTPKHLITATGQRVTLRCSPRSGDLSVYWYQQSLDQGLQFLIQYYNGEERAKGNILERFSAQQFPDLHSELNLSSLELGDSALYFCASGITETGELFFGEGSRLTVL.